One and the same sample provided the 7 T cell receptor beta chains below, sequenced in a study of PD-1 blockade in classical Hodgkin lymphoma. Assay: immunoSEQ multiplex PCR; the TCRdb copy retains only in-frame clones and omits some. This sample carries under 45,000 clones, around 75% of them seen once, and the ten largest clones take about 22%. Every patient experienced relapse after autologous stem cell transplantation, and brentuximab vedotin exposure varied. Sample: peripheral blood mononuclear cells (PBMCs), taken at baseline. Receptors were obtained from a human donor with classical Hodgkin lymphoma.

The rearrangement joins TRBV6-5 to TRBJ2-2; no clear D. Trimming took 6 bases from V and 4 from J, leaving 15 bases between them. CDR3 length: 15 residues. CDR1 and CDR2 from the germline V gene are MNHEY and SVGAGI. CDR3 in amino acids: CASSLRASSTGELFF. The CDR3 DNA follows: TGTGCCAGCAGCTTACGTGCCTCGTCCACCGGGGAGCTGTTTTTT.

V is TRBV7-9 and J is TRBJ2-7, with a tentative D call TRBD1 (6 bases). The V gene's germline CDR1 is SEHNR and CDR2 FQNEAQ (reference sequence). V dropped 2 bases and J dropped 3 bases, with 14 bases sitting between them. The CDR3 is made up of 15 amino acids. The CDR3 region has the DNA TGTGCCAGCAGCTTAAGGGGACACCCGATCTACGAGCAGTACTTC. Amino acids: CASSLRGHPIYEQYF.

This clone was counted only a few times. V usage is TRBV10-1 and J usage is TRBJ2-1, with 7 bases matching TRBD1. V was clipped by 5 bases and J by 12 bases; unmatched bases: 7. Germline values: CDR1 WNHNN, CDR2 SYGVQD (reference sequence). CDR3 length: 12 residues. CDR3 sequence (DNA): TGCGCCAGCAGTTTCCCCCGGGACAGGCAGTTCTTC. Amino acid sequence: CASSFPRDRQFF.

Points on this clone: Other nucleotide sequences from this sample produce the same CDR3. CDR3 residues: CSVVRGETQYF. DNA of the CDR3: TGCAGCGTTGTCAGGGGAGAGACCCAGTACTTC. The chain combines TRBV29-1 with TRBJ2-5; D may be TRBD1 (6 bases). Looked up from germline, CDR1 is SQVTM and CDR2 is ANQGSEA. The CDR3 totals 11 residues. V lost 4 bases and J 4 bases, leaving 7 bases between the germline ends.

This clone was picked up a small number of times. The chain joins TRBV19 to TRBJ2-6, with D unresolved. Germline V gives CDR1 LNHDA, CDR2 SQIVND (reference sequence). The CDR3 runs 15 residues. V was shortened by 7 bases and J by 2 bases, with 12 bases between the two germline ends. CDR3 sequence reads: CASMVQSPGANVLTF. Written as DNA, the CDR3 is TGTGCCAGTATGGTGCAGTCGCCTGGGGCCAACGTCCTGACTTTC.

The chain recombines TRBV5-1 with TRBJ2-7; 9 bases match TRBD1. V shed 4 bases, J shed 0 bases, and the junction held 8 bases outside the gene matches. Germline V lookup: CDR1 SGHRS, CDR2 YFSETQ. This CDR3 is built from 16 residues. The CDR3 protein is CASSTSGQGSSYEQYF. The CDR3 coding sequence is TGCGCCAGCAGCACCTCGGGACAGGGAAGCTCCTACGAGCAGTACTTC.

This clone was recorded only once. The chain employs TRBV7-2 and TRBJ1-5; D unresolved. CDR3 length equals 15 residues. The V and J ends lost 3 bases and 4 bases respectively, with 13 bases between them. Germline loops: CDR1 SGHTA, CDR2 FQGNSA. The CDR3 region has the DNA TGTGCCAGCAGCTTCCGGGTCTCGGATAATCAGCCCCAGCATTTT. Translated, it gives CASSFRVSDNQPQHF.